The subject of this entry is one T cell receptor (beta chain). This entry comes from a study of blood T cell repertoires in COVID-19. At the level of the study: Samples of COVID-19 (acute and convalescent) were obtained from the United States, Italy and Spain. Sample material is recorded as cDNA or gDNA derived from T cells, B-cell-depleted T cells, or PBMCs.

As handled by the study authors: Nucleated cell number was recorded as an estimate derived from reference gene primer amplification. Assay used: immunoSEQ multiplex PCR; TCRdb lists only in-frame clones, some missing. V and J calls and clone size follow that table, whereas D and trimming were derived from the DNA. Here the sample spans 60,000 to 65,000 clones, 88% being singletons. Trimming took 7 bases from V and 3 from J, leaving 16 bases between them. The CDR3 covers 15 residues. Germline V CDR1 and CDR2: LNHDA, SQIVND (reference sequence). This sequence originates from a man over 45 with active COVID-19. Sequencing used peripheral blood. The chain has TRBV19 and TRBJ1-3; no reliable D call. CDR3 DNA sequence: TGTGCCAGTACCCGCGCCGGGGTTTATGGAAACACCATATATTTT. Translating gives CASTRAGVYGNTIYF.